Here is one TCR beta chain with its context. Germline V lookup: CDR1 DFQATT, CDR2 SNEGSKA (reference sequence). Between the trimmed V and J ends, which lost 6 bases and 3 bases, there was a span of 6 bases. The CDR3 has 10 amino acids. This entry is derived from a study of vaccination and CD4 T cells after COVID-19. At the level of the study: Two of the convalescents were Hispanic, and convalescents were six males and four females.

TCRdb redid the calling of the PCR reads with MiXCR, one entry per CDR3 protein. Of 21,000 or so distinct CDR3 sequences listed, roughly 62% were seen once; the top ten hold about 1.1%. The chain links TRBV20-1 to TRBJ2-7; D is ambiguous. This TCR came from a human donor who had recovered from COVID-19. This specimen was CD4+ T cells from blood, taken before SARS-CoV-2 vaccination. In nucleotides, the CDR3 is TGCAGTGCCATAGACTACGAGCAGTACTTC. Translated: CSAIDYEQYF.